The 20 T cell receptor beta chains given below trace back to one sample, sequenced in a study of T cells in Graves' hyperthyroidism and ophthalmopathy. Amplification of TCR beta CDR3 regions used RNA as the template. The TCR CDR3 was amplified in a first-round RT-PCR using the HTBI primer set. One entry per CDR3 protein results from TCRdb running MiXCR on the multiplex PCR reads. This sample has about 49,000 distinct CDR3 sequences, with approximately 50% found just once. The material sequenced was peripheral blood or thyroid tissue (not recorded which). Receptor source: a man between 18 and 29 years old with Graves' hyperthyroidism.

Points on this clonotype: An end of the junction differs from the germline gene, which may be a read error. The V call is TRBV6-6, the J call TRBJ1-5; tentative D call: TRBD1 (5 bases). There are 14 residues in the CDR3. Germline V gene lookup returns CDR1 MNHNY and CDR2 SVGAGI (reference sequence). DNA of the CDR3: TGTGCCACCAGTGTCAGTTCTGGGGACCAGCCCCAGCATTTT. It is translated as CATSVSSGDQPQHF.

This clonotype occurred many times. The chain uses TRBV5-5 and TRBJ2-7; D may be TRBD1 (5 bases). The V gene's germline CDR1 is SGHKS and CDR2 YYEKEE (reference sequence). V lost 4 bases and J lost 7, with 21 bases in between. This CDR3 is 15 amino acids long. The CDR3 region has the DNA TGTGCCAGCAGCCCGAGGTTTCCAGGGATTTATGAGCAGTACTTC. Its protein is CASSPRFPGIYEQYF.

As regards this clonotype: One base away lies a much larger clone, so this may be a sequencing read error. The chain links TRBV6-2 or TRBV6-3 to TRBJ2-2; D might be TRBD1 (6 bases). Germline V gives CDR1 MNHEY, CDR2 SVGEGT. The CDR3 extends over 16 amino acids. CDR3 sequence: CASSLSRGLNAGELFF. The CDR3 DNA sequence: TGTGCCAGCAGTTTATCGAGGGGGTTGAACGCCGGGGAGCTGTTTTTT.

This rearrangement joins TRBV18 to TRBJ2-3, with 7 bases fitting TRBD2. This CDR3 has 14 amino acids. The germline V gene has CDR1 KGHSH and CDR2 LQKENI. V was pared by 2 bases and J by 3 bases, with 2 bases of the junction left unmatched. CDR3 DNA: TGTGCCAGCTCACCATCGGGGGGAACAGATACGCAGTATTTT. This codes for CASSPSGGTDTQYF.

The chain couples TRBV2 to TRBJ1-1; D is unresolved. V lost 10 bases and J 0 bases, leaving 6 bases between the germline ends. The CDR3 length is 11 residues. Germline CDR1 and CDR2: SNHLY and FYNNEI. Written as DNA, the CDR3 is TGTGCCACCCAAGTGAACACTGAAGCTTTCTTT. It translates to CATQVNTEAFF.

This clonotype was observed many times. This rearrangement joins TRBV11-2 to TRBJ1-2; 7 bases match TRBD1. J was trimmed by 0 bases and V by 0 bases; bases with no gene match: 7. The germline V gene encodes CDR1 SGHAT and CDR2 FQNNGV. The CDR3 spans 17 residues. The CDR3 sequence: CASSLDGFTGANYGYTF. Here the CDR3 DNA reads TGTGCCAGCAGCTTAGACGGGTTTACAGGGGCTAACTATGGCTACACCTTC.

Concerning this clonotype: Since the CDR3 does not end with the conserved phenylalanine or tryptophan, this likely comes from a read error. This sequence joins TRBV7-9 and TRBJ1-2; D is perhaps TRBD1 (6 bases). V was shortened by 5 bases and J by 4 bases, with 17 bases between the two germline ends. Germline-derived CDR1 and CDR2 are SEHNR and FQNEAQ (reference sequence). The CDR3 totals 15 residues. The CDR3, as DNA: TGTGCCAGCAGCATCAGGACAGTCAGGGGCTATGGCTACACCTCC. Residues: CASSIRTVRGYGYTS.

The rearrangement joins TRBV5-1 to TRBJ2-2, with TRBD2 matching over 12 bases. This CDR3 is 20 amino acids long. The J segment lost 5 bases and the V segment lost 4 bases, leaving 18 bases of the junction unmatched. The germline CDR1 and CDR2 sequences are SGHRS and YFSETQ. CDR3 nucleotide sequence: TGCGCCAGCAGCGCCGATCCGACTAGCGGGAGTGTTATTTGGACCGGGGAGCTGTTTTTT. Its protein product is CASSADPTSGSVIWTGELFF.

This clonotype was counted ten times or more. The V call is TRBV6-1, the J call TRBJ2-5; tentative D call: TRBD2 (5 bases). CDR1 is MNHNS, CDR2 SASEGT, per germline. V lost 8 bases, J lost 4 bases, and 11 bases lay in between. CDR3 length: 12 residues. The DNA of the CDR3 is TGTGCCAGCGGACCGGGGAGAGAGACCCAGTACTTC. This encodes CASGPGRETQYF.

This chain uses TRBV11-2 with TRBJ1-6, with D maybe TRBD1 (6 bases). Trimming stripped 5 bases from V and 10 bases from J, with 15 bases between. This CDR3 is 14 amino acids long. The germline V gene encodes CDR1 SGHAT and CDR2 FQNNGV. The CDR3 region has the DNA TGTGCCAGCAGCCCGACGGGGGCGGACTCACCCCTCCACTTT. Protein product: CASSPTGADSPLHF.

There are many counts of this clonotype. J is TRBJ2-5 and V is TRBV2, with 10 bases matching TRBD1. CDR1 is SNHLY, CDR2 FYNNEI, per germline. Germline trimming cut 6 bases from V and 3 bases from J; bases unmatched to any gene: 1. CDR3 length: 13 amino acids. CDR3 residues: CASRGTGEETQYF. DNA for the CDR3: TGTGCCAGCAGGGGGACAGGGGAAGAGACCCAGTACTTC. Looking up the rest from reference TRBV2 and TRBJ2-5 gives the full variable domain: EPEVTQTPSHQVTQMGQEVILRCVPISNHLYFYWYRQILGQKVEFLVSFYNNEISEKSEIFDDQFSVERPDGSNFTLKIRSTKLEDSAMYFCASRGTGEETQYFGPGTRLLVL.

To note about this clonotype: One end of the junction fails to match germline, which may point to a read error. The rearrangement joins TRBV2 to TRBJ1-5; 9 bases are a match to TRBD1. CDR1 SNHLY and CDR2 FYNNEI come from the germline V gene. CDR3 length: 15 residues. CDR3 sequence (DNA): TGTGCCACCAGTGAGGAGACAGGGGGGGATCAGCCCCAGCATTTT. It codes for CATSEETGGDQPQHF.

Within the sample, this clonotype is medium-sized. This chain links TRBV7-6 with TRBJ2-7, with 8 bases that match TRBD1. Per the germline V gene, CDR1 is SGHVS and CDR2 is FNYEAQ. V shed 7 bases and J 6 bases; nucleotides not matched to a gene: 8. CDR3 length: 13 amino acids. In DNA, the CDR3 is TGTGCCAGCACCAGGGGGCCAGGCTCCGAGCAGTACTTC. It codes for CASTRGPGSEQYF.

In this sample, this clonotype turned up many times. The CDR3 DNA reads TGTGCCAGTAGTATTGGAGGGGCTCAGCCCCAGCATTTT. This sequence encodes CASSIGGAQPQHF. The gene calls are TRBV19 and TRBJ1-5, with a weak D call TRBD1 (5 bases). The V gene lost 3 bases and the J gene lost 6 bases, with 9 bases spanning the gap. The CDR3 runs 13 residues. Germline V CDR1 and CDR2: LNHDA, SQIVND (reference sequence).

This clonotype was counted at least ten times. A read error may account for a junction end that differs from germline. Here the CDR3 reads CASSRAQINSCEQYF. DNA for the CDR3: TGTGCCAGCAGCCGGGCCCAGATTAACTCCTGCGAGCAGTACTTC. V gene TRBV11-2 combines with J gene TRBJ2-7; D call uncertain. The CDR3 has 15 residues. CDR1 is SGHAT, CDR2 FQNNGV, per germline.

This rearrangement joins TRBV12-3 or TRBV12-4 to TRBJ2-2; no clear D. This CDR3 is built from 11 residues. V gave up 4 bases and J gave up 7 bases, with 4 bases separating them. CDR3 bases: TGTGCCAGCAGTTCTAGCGGGGAGCTGTTTTTT. The encoded protein is CASSSSGELFF.

Concerning this clonotype itself: Relative to the germline gene, one junction end is altered; a read error may explain this. Written as DNA, the CDR3 is TGTGCCAGCAGCCCAGAGTCCCAGTACTTC. It translates to CASSPESQYF. The chain carries TRBV7-3 and TRBJ2-5, with D uncertain. Germline assignment: CDR1 SGHTA and CDR2 FQGTGA. The CDR3 has 10 amino acids.

Comments on this clonotype: No conserved phenylalanine or tryptophan is present at the end of the CDR3, so a read error is the likely explanation. The DNA is left out, because the CDR3 cannot be placed on it with certainty; the CDR3 is given as TCRdb lists it. The chain has TRBV12-3 or TRBV12-4 and TRBJ2-5. The CDR3 is 9 amino acids in total, end residues counted. The chain's CDR3 is CAAGEPPVV.

This chain joins TRBV7-9 and TRBJ1-1; D is unresolved. The germline V gene has CDR1 SEHNR and CDR2 FQNEAQ (reference sequence). V was clipped by 1 base and J by 6 bases, with 9 bases between them. There are 13 residues in the CDR3. CDR3 amino acids: CASSLVTSAEAFF. The CDR3, as DNA: TGTGCCAGCAGCTTAGTCACAAGTGCTGAAGCTTTCTTT.

This clonotype occurred many times. The chain links TRBV20-1 to TRBJ2-7; 8 positions match TRBD2. J lost 3 bases, V lost 6 bases, and 7 bases had no gene match. The CDR3 sequence is 13 residues long. Germline CDR1 reads DFQATT; CDR2 reads SNEGSKA (reference sequence). The CDR3 bases are TGCAGTGCCCCAGGACTAGCAGTCTACGAGCAGTACTTC. Its translation: CSAPGLAVYEQYF.